The T cell receptor (beta chain) described here comes from a study of CD8+ T cells in alopecia areata. The study, taken as a whole, reports: Although TCR sharing was seen in mice, sharing across patients was less clear, possibly for HLA-related reasons.

The treatment is: oral pan-JAK inhibitor, 5-10 mg twice daily. RNA, once extracted, was reverse transcribed into cDNA for use as the sequencing template. The repertoire was sequenced with immunoSEQ multiplex PCR; TCRdb's copy has only in-frame clones and lacks some. The sample holds roughly 210,000 clones, around two fifths seen once. The CDR3 totals 12 residues. Germline V CDR1 and CDR2: MNHNS, SASEGT. With 6 bases removed from V and 6 bases from J, the gap between germline ends came to 9 bases. Only one count was recorded for this clone. Its antigen remains unknown. The rearrangement links TRBV6-1 to TRBJ2-1; D remains unclear. This clonotype originated in a human donor with alopecia areata. The sample here was CD4+ T cells sorted from blood, taken at approximately week 37, from a patient treated with tofacitinib. The CDR3 region has the DNA TGTGCCAGCAGAATACTTTCCAATGAGCAGTTCTTC. Amino acids: CASRILSNEQFF.